The clone carrying this T cell receptor (beta chain) was observed at least ten times. The antigen is not known. TCRdb redid the calling of the 5' RACE reads with MiXCR, one entry per CDR3 protein. The table records around 890,000 distinct CDR3 sequences, 10% to 15% of them present only once. This entry comes from a study of CD8 T cells in ankylosing spondylitis. Points from the study as a whole: Made up of several highly homologous variants, a TCR beta motif appeared characteristic of ankylosing spondylitis blood. Reported data indicate significant enrichment of disease-linked clones within matched ankylosing spondylitis synovial fluid. Reactive arthritis synovial fluid and blood previously showed some of these motif variants.

The germline V gene has CDR1 DFQATT and CDR2 SNEGSKA (reference sequence). With 2 bases clipped from V and 6 bases from J, the junction kept 10 bases outside the gene matches. This CDR3 spans 15 amino acids. Input material: blood, either unsorted or a sorted T cell fraction (not recorded which). The sequence derives from a male donor with ankylosing spondylitis. This rearrangement joins TRBV20-1 to TRBJ2-1; 7 bases map to TRBD1. DNA of the CDR3: TGCAGTGCTAGATCCCCTGACAGGGACCCCAATGAGCAGTTCTTC. This sequence encodes CSARSPDRDPNEQFF.